This T cell receptor (beta chain) emerged from a study of cytomegalovirus exposure and HLA in healthy donors. Findings and limits, study-wide: Sequencing likely produced, as an artifact, a cluster of highly shared sequence variants.

Concerning this clone: No antigen is known for it.

CDR1 and CDR2 from the germline V gene are LNHDA and SQIVND (reference sequence). The CDR3 covers 15 residues. The V and J ends lost 7 bases and 7 bases, in that order; junction bases with no gene match: 12. PCR amplification relied on 60 Vbeta primers (plus 13 Jbeta primers). Only in-frame clones appear in the TCRdb table, and some are missing; sequencing was by immunoSEQ multiplex PCR. The sample carries roughly 130,000 clones, more than 60% recorded once. The V call is TRBV19, the J call TRBJ1-5; 8 nucleotides agree with TRBD1. Specimen: PBMCs. The clonotype was recovered from a woman aged 40 to 49 in good health and CMV-seropositive. CDR3 nucleotides: TGTGCCAGTACTCTCCGGGACAGGTCCTCCCAGCCCCAGCATTTT. Amino acids: CASTLRDRSSQPQHF.